The rows below give T cell receptor beta chains drawn from one sample of a study of blood T cell repertoires in COVID-19. Sequencing was performed with immunoSEQ multiplex PCR; in TCRdb, only in-frame clones are kept and a portion is missing. In the table there are 100,000 to 150,000 clones, roughly 88% of which are singletons. Material for sequencing was peripheral blood. Receptors originate from a man aged 35-49 years with acute or convalescent COVID-19. The CDR3 runs from the conserved cysteine through the conserved F or W. D genes are given only for firm matches. Clone size is shown for a subset of rows, as once, few, many or a class of expanded clone.

v_call: TRBV6-6
d_call: -
cdr3_length: 14
clone_size: -
j_call: TRBJ1-1
cdr3_nt: TGTGCCAGCAGTTACGGCCCCGGGGACACTGAAGCTTTCTTT
cdr3_aa: CASSYGPGDTEAFF

v_call: TRBV7-8
d_call: TRBD1
cdr3_length: 14
clone_size: -
j_call: TRBJ1-1
cdr3_nt: TGTGCCAGCAGTCGGACAGGTATGAACACTGAAGCTTTCTTT
cdr3_aa: CASSRTGMNTEAFF

v_call: TRBV30
d_call: -
cdr3_length: 11
clone_size: -
j_call: TRBJ2-7
cdr3_nt: TGTGCCTGGACCCTGAGCTACGAGCAGTACTTC
cdr3_aa: CAWTLSYEQYF

v_call: TRBV7-2
d_call: -
cdr3_length: 14
clone_size: once
j_call: TRBJ1-3
cdr3_nt: TGTGCCAGCAGCTTCTCGGCGGTTGGAAACACCATATATTTT
cdr3_aa: CASSFSAVGNTIYF

v_call: TRBV10-3
d_call: -
cdr3_length: 15
clone_size: -
j_call: TRBJ1-1
cdr3_nt: TGTGCCATCAGTGAGTCGCGCCTAGCTGGATCTGAAGCTTTCTTT
cdr3_aa: CAISESRLAGSEAFF

v_call: TRBV3-1/TRBV3-2
d_call: TRBD2
cdr3_length: 17
clone_size: -
j_call: TRBJ2-7
cdr3_nt: TGTGCCAGCAGCCAAGATTCCGCGGGGCGGGAGGGTTACGAGCAGTACTTC
cdr3_aa: CASSQDSAGREGYEQYF

v_call: TRBV6-5
d_call: -
cdr3_length: 15
clone_size: -
j_call: TRBJ1-5
cdr3_nt: TGTGCCAGCAGCCCGGACAGAAAGAGCAATCAGCCCCAGCATTTT
cdr3_aa: CASSPDRKSNQPQHF

v_call: TRBV15
d_call: -
cdr3_length: 18
clone_size: -
j_call: TRBJ1-5
cdr3_nt: TGTGCCACCAGCAGATATACTCCGCGGGCGGCGGGCAATCAGCCCCAGCATTTT
cdr3_aa: CATSRYTPRAAGNQPQHF

v_call: TRBV7-9
d_call: -
cdr3_length: 13
clone_size: -
j_call: TRBJ2-2
cdr3_nt: TGTGCCAGCAGCTTACTTAACACCGGGGAGCTGTTTTTT
cdr3_aa: CASSLLNTGELFF

v_call: TRBV19
d_call: -
cdr3_length: 15
clone_size: -
j_call: TRBJ2-2
cdr3_nt: TGTGCCAGTAGTATAGTACCCTCGGAGAGCGGGGAGCTGTTTTTT
cdr3_aa: CASSIVPSESGELFF

v_call: TRBV2
d_call: -
cdr3_length: 14
clone_size: -
j_call: TRBJ2-7
cdr3_nt: TGTGCCAATCCGGTCACAGACGAAACCTACGAGCAGTACTTC
cdr3_aa: CANPVTDETYEQYF

v_call: TRBV2
d_call: TRBD1
cdr3_length: 13
clone_size: -
j_call: TRBJ1-2
cdr3_nt: TGTGCCAGCAGTCGAGGACAGGGGGACGGCTACACCTTC
cdr3_aa: CASSRGQGDGYTF

v_call: TRBV9
d_call: -
cdr3_length: 14
clone_size: -
j_call: TRBJ2-7
cdr3_nt: TGTGCCAGCAGCCCTCAGACTAGATTTGACGAGCAGTACTTC
cdr3_aa: CASSPQTRFDEQYF

v_call: TRBV4-1
d_call: -
cdr3_length: 15
clone_size: -
j_call: TRBJ1-2
cdr3_nt: TGCGCCAGCAGCCAAGATGGGCAGGAAGGCTATGGCTACACCTTC
cdr3_aa: CASSQDGQEGYGYTF

v_call: TRBV5-1
d_call: TRBD1
cdr3_length: 14
clone_size: -
j_call: TRBJ1-1
cdr3_nt: TGCGCCAGCAGCCCCGGGACAGGTAACACTGAAGCTTTCTTT
cdr3_aa: CASSPGTGNTEAFF

v_call: TRBV4-2
d_call: -
cdr3_length: 14
clone_size: -
j_call: TRBJ1-3
cdr3_nt: TGTGCCAGCAGCCCAGAACAGGTTTCAAACACCATATATTTT
cdr3_aa: CASSPEQVSNTIYF

v_call: TRBV7-8
d_call: -
cdr3_length: 14
clone_size: -
j_call: TRBJ1-6
cdr3_nt: TGTGCCAGCAGCTTAGTACAGCTTAATTCACCCCTCCACTTT
cdr3_aa: CASSLVQLNSPLHF

v_call: TRBV27
d_call: -
cdr3_length: 15
clone_size: -
j_call: TRBJ2-7
cdr3_nt: TGTGCCAGCAGTTTTAATCGTCAGGGGAGCTACGAGCAGTACTTC
cdr3_aa: CASSFNRQGSYEQYF

v_call: TRBV9
d_call: TRBD1
cdr3_length: 18
clone_size: -
j_call: TRBJ1-3
cdr3_nt: TGTGCCAGCAGCCCGAGGAGGGGACAGGGGAGCTCTGGAAACACCATATATTTT
cdr3_aa: CASSPRRGQGSSGNTIYF

v_call: TRBV4-2
d_call: -
cdr3_length: 18
clone_size: -
j_call: TRBJ1-1
cdr3_nt: TGTGCCAGCAGCCATCCCGACAGGCGGAGAGTTCTGAACACTGAAGCTTTCTTT
cdr3_aa: CASSHPDRRRVLNTEAFF

v_call: TRBV4-1
d_call: TRBD2
cdr3_length: 15
clone_size: -
j_call: TRBJ2-7
cdr3_nt: TGCGCCAGCAGCCAATGGGGACTAGCGGGCGGTGAGCAGTACTTC
cdr3_aa: CASSQWGLAGGEQYF

v_call: TRBV7-9
d_call: TRBD1
cdr3_length: 13
clone_size: -
j_call: TRBJ1-1
cdr3_nt: TGTGCCAGCACATTTGACAGGGGCACTGAAGCTTTCTTT
cdr3_aa: CASTFDRGTEAFF

v_call: TRBV5-1
d_call: -
cdr3_length: 15
clone_size: -
j_call: TRBJ2-7
cdr3_nt: TGCGCCAGCAGCCCGGACTTCTCCGGTGGATACGAGCAGTACTTC
cdr3_aa: CASSPDFSGGYEQYF

v_call: TRBV27
d_call: -
cdr3_length: 15
clone_size: -
j_call: TRBJ2-3
cdr3_nt: TGTGCCAGCGAACCTAACGGACTACGCACAGATACGCAGTATTTT
cdr3_aa: CASEPNGLRTDTQYF

v_call: TRBV5-6
d_call: -
cdr3_length: 13
clone_size: -
j_call: TRBJ2-5
cdr3_nt: TGTGCCAGCAGCAAGGACAGCCAAGAGACCCAGTACTTC
cdr3_aa: CASSKDSQETQYF

v_call: TRBV30
d_call: TRBD2
cdr3_length: 14
clone_size: few
j_call: TRBJ2-6
cdr3_nt: TGTGCCTGGCGGCCGGGGGGTGGGGCCAACGTCCTGACTTTC
cdr3_aa: CAWRPGGGANVLTF

v_call: TRBV6-1
d_call: -
cdr3_length: 15
clone_size: -
j_call: TRBJ2-7
cdr3_nt: TGTGCCAGCAGTGACCCCGGGACACTCGACGCGGGGCAGTACTTC
cdr3_aa: CASSDPGTLDAGQYF

v_call: TRBV18
d_call: TRBD2
cdr3_length: 18
clone_size: -
j_call: TRBJ2-3
cdr3_nt: TGTGCCAGCTCACCCTTCCTCCTAGCGGGACAGTCCACAGATACGCAGTATTTT
cdr3_aa: CASSPFLLAGQSTDTQYF

v_call: TRBV15
d_call: -
cdr3_length: 15
clone_size: few
j_call: TRBJ1-1
cdr3_nt: TGTGCCACCAGCAGAGAGGCGGGTGGCCGGATTGAAGCTTTCTTT
cdr3_aa: CATSREAGGRIEAFF

v_call: TRBV18
d_call: TRBD2
cdr3_length: 17
clone_size: -
j_call: TRBJ2-1
cdr3_nt: TGTGCCAGCTCACCCCTCCAGACTAGCGGGAAAGCCGATGAGCAGTTCTTC
cdr3_aa: CASSPLQTSGKADEQFF

v_call: TRBV11-3
d_call: -
cdr3_length: 15
clone_size: -
j_call: TRBJ2-4
cdr3_nt: TGTGCCAGCAGCTTAGCTGGGGGAGGCAAAAACATTCAGTACTTC
cdr3_aa: CASSLAGGGKNIQYF

v_call: TRBV18
d_call: -
cdr3_length: 15
clone_size: once
j_call: TRBJ1-3
cdr3_nt: TGTGCCAGCTCACCAACCGCGGCCTCTGGAAACACCATATATTTT
cdr3_aa: CASSPTAASGNTIYF

v_call: TRBV6-5
d_call: TRBD2
cdr3_length: 16
clone_size: few
j_call: TRBJ2-2
cdr3_nt: TGTGCCAGCAGTTACAACGGGGGGACCAACACCGGGGAGCTGTTTTTT
cdr3_aa: CASSYNGGTNTGELFF

v_call: TRBV12-3/TRBV12-4
d_call: -
cdr3_length: 13
clone_size: once
j_call: TRBJ2-7
cdr3_nt: TGTGCCAGCAGTTTAGCGGGGGGCTACGAGCAGTACTTC
cdr3_aa: CASSLAGGYEQYF

v_call: TRBV2
d_call: -
cdr3_length: 14
clone_size: -
j_call: TRBJ2-2
cdr3_nt: TGTGCCAGCAAGGGAGGAACCAACACCGGGGAGCTGTTTTTT
cdr3_aa: CASKGGTNTGELFF